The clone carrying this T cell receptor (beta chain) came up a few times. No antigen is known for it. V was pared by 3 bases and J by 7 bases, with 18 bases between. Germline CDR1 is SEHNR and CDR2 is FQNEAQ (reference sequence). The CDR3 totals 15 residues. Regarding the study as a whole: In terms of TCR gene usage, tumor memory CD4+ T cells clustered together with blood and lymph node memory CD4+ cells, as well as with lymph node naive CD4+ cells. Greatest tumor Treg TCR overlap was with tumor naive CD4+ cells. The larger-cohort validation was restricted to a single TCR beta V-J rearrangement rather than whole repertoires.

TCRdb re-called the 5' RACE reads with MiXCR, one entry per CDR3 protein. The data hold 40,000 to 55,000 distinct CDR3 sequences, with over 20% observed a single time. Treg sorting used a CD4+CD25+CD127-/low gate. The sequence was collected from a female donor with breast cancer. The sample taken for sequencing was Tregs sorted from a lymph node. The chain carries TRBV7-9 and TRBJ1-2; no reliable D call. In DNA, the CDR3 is TGTGCCAGCAGCTTTTTGGGTCAGGAGGAGCGTGGCTACACCTTC. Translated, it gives CASSFLGQEERGYTF.